The 18 T cell receptor beta chains listed next were all sequenced from one sample in a study of blood T cell repertoires in COVID-19. The table came from immunoSEQ multiplex PCR; TCRdb's copy has only in-frame clones and leaves some out. Of 90,000 or so clones in the sample, approximately 89% were seen once. The material sequenced was peripheral blood. Every receptor here comes from a woman older than 75 with active COVID-19.

V is TRBV28 and J is TRBJ1-1; TRBD1 agrees at 7 bases. The CDR3 extends over 15 amino acids. Trimming cost V 3 bases and J 5 bases; bases outside gene matches: 9. Germline loops: CDR1 MDHEN, CDR2 SYDVKM. CDR3 coding DNA: TGTGCCAGCAGTTTCCGGGGCACAGGGGAGACTGAAGCTTTCTTT. Its protein is CASSFRGTGETEAFF. The full variable domain, with the rest looked up from reference TRBV28 and TRBJ1-1, is DVKVTQSSRYLVKRTGEKVFLECVQDMDHENMFWYRQDPGLGLRLIYFSYDVKMKEKGDIPEGYSVSREKKERFSLILESASTNQTSMYLCASSFRGTGETEAFFGQGTRLTVV.

CDR3: CASSLRQLEFEKLFF. CDR3 coding DNA: TGTGCCAGCAGTTTGCGACAGTTGGAGTTCGAAAAACTGTTTTTT. This rearrangement joins TRBV28 to TRBJ1-4, with a possible D match to TRBD1 (5 bases). Germline V CDR1 and CDR2: MDHEN, SYDVKM. This CDR3 is built from 15 residues. V lost 3 bases and J 8 bases, leaving 16 bases between the germline ends.

The CDR3 reads CASSQVSGTNTGELFF. The DNA of the CDR3 is TGTGCCAGCAGCCAAGTGTCGGGAACGAACACCGGGGAGCTGTTTTTT. The chain carries TRBV4-2 and TRBJ2-2, with TRBD2 as a possible D gene (5 bases). Germline loops: CDR1 LGHNA, CDR2 YNFKEQ. Trimming took off 1 base at V and 0 bases at J, with 9 bases between the two ends. CDR3 length: 16 residues.

The J gene is TRBJ1-6, the V gene TRBV7-2, with D uncertain. Germline lookup yields CDR1 SGHTA and CDR2 FQGNSA. This CDR3 comprises 15 residues. V lost 2 bases and J lost 7, with 12 bases in between. The CDR3 spells CASSLRRVGNSPLHF. CDR3 nucleotide sequence: TGTGCCAGCAGCTTACGGCGGGTAGGGAATTCACCCCTCCACTTT.

The V gene is TRBV7-8, the J gene TRBJ1-1, with TRBD1 identical over 10 bases. With 5 bases clipped from V and 3 bases from J, the junction kept 6 bases outside the gene matches. CDR3 size: 15 residues. Germline CDR1 reads SGHVS; CDR2 reads FQNEAQ. The CDR3 reads CASSTWTGGHTEAFF. In nucleotides, the CDR3 is TGTGCCAGCAGCACCTGGACAGGGGGGCACACTGAAGCTTTCTTT. The whole variable domain, filled in from reference TRBV7-8 and TRBJ1-1, reads GAGVSQSPRYKVAKRGQDVALRCDPISGHVSLFWYQQALGQGPEFLTYFQNEAQLDKSGLPSDRFFAERPEGSVSTLKIQRTQQEDSAVYLCASSTWTGGHTEAFFGQGTRLTVV.

V is TRBV27 and J is TRBJ2-4, with TRBD1 matching 7 bases. The CDR3 has 20 amino acids. V dropped 1 base and J dropped 1; count of bases not matched to a gene: 16. The germline V gene encodes CDR1 MNHEY and CDR2 SMNVEV (reference sequence). The CDR3 DNA sequence: TGTGCCAGCAGTTTATACCCCCCGGGGACAGACCCGGAGGCCAAAAACATTCAGTACTTC. Its translation is CASSLYPPGTDPEAKNIQYF.

J is TRBJ1-1 and V is TRBV6-6; the D is unclear. Trimming took 4 bases from V and 2 from J, leaving 14 bases between them. The CDR3 spans 15 residues. CDR1 is MNHNY and CDR2 is SVGAGI in the germline V gene (reference sequence). CDR3 sequence (DNA): TGTGCCAGCAGTTCTTTAATACCAGGAAACACTGAAGCTTTCTTT. Amino acids: CASSSLIPGNTEAFF.

The chain is built from TRBV6-1 and TRBJ2-3; 9 nucleotides line up with TRBD2. The germline V gene has CDR1 MNHNS and CDR2 SASEGT. The CDR3 sequence is 17 residues long. Trimming took 0 bases from V and 5 from J; bases not matched to a gene: 9. CDR3 nucleotide sequence: TGTGCCAGCAGTGAAGCGGTTGCGGGAGGGTTGGGAGATACGCAGTATTTT. Protein sequence: CASSEAVAGGLGDTQYF.

The rearrangement joins TRBV7-3 to TRBJ2-2; D may be TRBD2 (5 bases). V lost 5 bases, J lost 5 bases, and 15 bases lay in between. The CDR3 loop spans 15 amino acids. From germline, CDR1 is SGHTA and CDR2 FQGTGA. DNA for the CDR3: TGTGCCAGCAGCCCTACTAGGATCGGGACCGGGGAGCTGTTTTTT. Translated: CASSPTRIGTGELFF.

This chain links TRBV11-2 with TRBJ2-3; the D is unclear. There are 13 residues in the CDR3. V was cut by 3 bases and J by 0 bases, with 4 bases left in between. Germline V gene data show CDR1 as SGHAT and CDR2 as FQNNGV. The CDR3 nucleotides are TGTGCCAGCAGCTTCGGGAGCACAGATACGCAGTATTTT. Its translation: CASSFGSTDTQYF.

This clone was counted a few times. The J gene is TRBJ2-3, the V gene TRBV19; 13 bases fit TRBD2. Per the germline V gene, CDR1 is LNHDA and CDR2 is SQIVND (reference sequence). V gave up 1 base and J gave up 4 bases; unmatched junction bases: 2. The CDR3 consists of 16 residues. In nucleotides, the CDR3 is TGTGCCAGTAGTATAGGGACTAGCGGGAGCGCAGATACGCAGTATTTT. It yields the protein CASSIGTSGSADTQYF.

This clone was observed a single time. The chain joins TRBV6-2 or TRBV6-3 to TRBJ2-3, with TRBD2 matching 10 bases. Per germline, CDR1 MNHEY and CDR2 SVGEGT. J was trimmed by 4 bases and V by 2 bases; bases with no gene match: 6. The CDR3 is 16 amino acids. The CDR3 sequence is CASSYLLAGAADTQYF. DNA of the CDR3: TGTGCCAGCAGTTACCTCCTAGCGGGAGCCGCAGATACGCAGTATTTT.

This chain links TRBV7-2 with TRBJ2-1; TRBD2 agrees at 10 bases. The V segment lost 7 bases and the J segment 7 bases; nucleotides outside the gene matches: 10. In germline, CDR1 is SGHTA, CDR2 FQGNSA. The CDR3 has 15 residues. The CDR3 loop reads CASTLSGRAGNEQFF. CDR3 in DNA: TGTGCCAGCACCCTAAGCGGGAGGGCCGGAAATGAGCAGTTCTTC.

This rearrangement joins TRBV12-3 or TRBV12-4 to TRBJ2-3; D is perhaps TRBD2 (5 bases). The CDR3 runs to 12 residues. The V end was cut by 6 bases, the J end by 5 bases, with 9 bases between. DNA for the CDR3: TGTGCCAGCAGCCGGACTCGAGATACGCAGTATTTT. Its translation is CASSRTRDTQYF.

J is TRBJ1-2 and V is TRBV28; possible D gene TRBD1, 5 bases. The V end was cut by 6 bases, the J end by 7 bases, with 12 bases between. CDR3 length: 12 amino acids. Per the germline V gene, CDR1 is MDHEN and CDR2 is SYDVKM. CDR3 coding DNA: TGTGCCAGCAGATCCGGGGGGTCTGGCTACACCTTC. Translation: CASRSGGSGYTF.

The chain has TRBV2 and TRBJ2-3; D uncertain. The length of the CDR3 is 17 residues. V was trimmed by 1 base and J by 1 base, leaving 15 bases between them. Per the germline V gene, CDR1 is SNHLY and CDR2 is FYNNEI. The CDR3 protein is CASSEEQPAAGTDTQYF. CDR3 nucleotides: TGTGCCAGCAGTGAAGAGCAGCCCGCCGCGGGCACAGATACGCAGTATTTT.

V is TRBV7-3 and J is TRBJ2-2; TRBD2 might be the D (5 bases). The CDR3 extends over 14 amino acids. Per germline, CDR1 SGHTA and CDR2 FQGTGA. Trimming removed 1 base at V and 5 bases at J, with 8 bases between. The CDR3 protein is CASSLRRGTGELFF. The CDR3, as DNA: TGTGCCAGCAGCTTAAGGCGCGGGACCGGGGAGCTGTTTTTT.

The V call is TRBV6-5, the J call TRBJ1-2; the D gene is possibly TRBD1 (5 bases). Germline V CDR1 and CDR2: MNHEY, SVGAGI. Deletions cut 5 bases from V and 4 bases from J, with 17 bases between. CDR3 length: 15 residues. The CDR3 DNA is TGTGCCAGCAGTCCTCACTCCAGGGTCCTCTATGGCTACACCTTC. Translated, it gives CASSPHSRVLYGYTF.